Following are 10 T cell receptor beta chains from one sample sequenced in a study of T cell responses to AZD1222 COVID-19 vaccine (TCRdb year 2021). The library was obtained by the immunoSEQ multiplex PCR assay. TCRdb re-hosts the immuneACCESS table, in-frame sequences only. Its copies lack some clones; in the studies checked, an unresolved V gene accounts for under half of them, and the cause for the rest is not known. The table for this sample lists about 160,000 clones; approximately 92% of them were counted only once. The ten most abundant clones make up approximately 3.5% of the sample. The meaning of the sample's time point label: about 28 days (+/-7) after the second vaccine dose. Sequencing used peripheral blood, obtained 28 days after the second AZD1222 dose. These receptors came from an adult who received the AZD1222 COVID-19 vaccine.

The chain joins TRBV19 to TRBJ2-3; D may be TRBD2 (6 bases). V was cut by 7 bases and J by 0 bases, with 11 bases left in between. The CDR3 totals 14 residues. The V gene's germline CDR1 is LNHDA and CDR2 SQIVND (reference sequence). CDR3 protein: CASTLGTSTDTQYF. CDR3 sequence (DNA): TGTGCCAGTACTTTGGGGACTAGCACAGATACGCAGTATTTT.

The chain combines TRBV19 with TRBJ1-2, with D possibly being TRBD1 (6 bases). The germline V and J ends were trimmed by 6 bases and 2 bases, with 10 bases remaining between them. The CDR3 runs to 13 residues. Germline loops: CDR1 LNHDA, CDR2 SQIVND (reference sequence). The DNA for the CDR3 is TGTGCCAGTAGGAACAGGGTCAACTATGGCTACACCTTC. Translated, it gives CASRNRVNYGYTF.

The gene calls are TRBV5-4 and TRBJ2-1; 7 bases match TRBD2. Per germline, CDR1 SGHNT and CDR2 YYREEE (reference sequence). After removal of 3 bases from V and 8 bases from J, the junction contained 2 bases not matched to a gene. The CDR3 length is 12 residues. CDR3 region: CASSSRGDEQFF. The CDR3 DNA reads TGTGCCAGCAGCTCTCGGGGGGATGAGCAGTTCTTC.

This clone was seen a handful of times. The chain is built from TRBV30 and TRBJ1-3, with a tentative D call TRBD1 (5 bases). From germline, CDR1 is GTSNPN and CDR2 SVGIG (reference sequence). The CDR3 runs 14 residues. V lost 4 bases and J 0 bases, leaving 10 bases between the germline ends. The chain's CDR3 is CAWKTGISGNTIYF. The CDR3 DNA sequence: TGTGCCTGGAAAACAGGTATCTCTGGAAACACCATATATTTT. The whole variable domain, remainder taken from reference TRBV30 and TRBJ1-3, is SQTIHQWPATLVQPVGSPLSLECTVEGTSNPNLYWYRQAAGRGLQLLFYSVGIGQISSEVPQNLSASRPQDRQFILSSKKLLLSDSGFYLCAWKTGISGNTIYFGEGSWLTVV.

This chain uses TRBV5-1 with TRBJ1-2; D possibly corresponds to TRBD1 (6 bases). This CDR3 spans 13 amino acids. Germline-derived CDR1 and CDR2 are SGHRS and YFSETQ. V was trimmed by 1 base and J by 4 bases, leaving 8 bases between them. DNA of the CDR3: TGCGCCAGCAGCTTGACAGGGTCCTATGGCTACACCTTC. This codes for CASSLTGSYGYTF.

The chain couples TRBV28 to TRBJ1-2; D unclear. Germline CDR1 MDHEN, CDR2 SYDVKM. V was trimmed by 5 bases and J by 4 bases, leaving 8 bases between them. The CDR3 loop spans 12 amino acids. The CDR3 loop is CASSTKTYGYTF. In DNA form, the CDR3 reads TGTGCCAGCAGTACAAAGACCTATGGCTACACCTTC.

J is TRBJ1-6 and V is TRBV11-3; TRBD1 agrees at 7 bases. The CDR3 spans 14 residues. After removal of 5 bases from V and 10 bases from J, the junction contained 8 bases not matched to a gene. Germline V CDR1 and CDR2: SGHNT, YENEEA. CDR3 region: CASSPRQGGSPLHF. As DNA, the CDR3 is TGTGCCAGCAGCCCGAGACAGGGTGGGTCACCCCTCCACTTT.

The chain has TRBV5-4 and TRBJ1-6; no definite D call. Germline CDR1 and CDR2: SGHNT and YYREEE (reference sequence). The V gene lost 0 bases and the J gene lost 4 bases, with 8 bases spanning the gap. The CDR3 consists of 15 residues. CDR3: CASSLGQLYNSPLHF. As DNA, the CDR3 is TGTGCCAGCAGCTTGGGTCAGTTATATAATTCACCCCTCCACTTT.

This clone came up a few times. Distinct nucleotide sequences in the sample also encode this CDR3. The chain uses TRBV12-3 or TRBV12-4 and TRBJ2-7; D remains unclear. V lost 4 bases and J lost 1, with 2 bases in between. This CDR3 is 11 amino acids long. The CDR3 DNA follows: TGTGCCAGCAGTTCTTCCTACGAGCAGTACTTC. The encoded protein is CASSSSYEQYF.

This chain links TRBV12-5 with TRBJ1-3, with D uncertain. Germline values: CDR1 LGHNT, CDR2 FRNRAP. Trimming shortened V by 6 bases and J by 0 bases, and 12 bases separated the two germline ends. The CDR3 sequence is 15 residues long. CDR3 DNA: TGTGCTAGTGGGCTAGGGAGCAGCTCTGGAAACACCATATATTTT. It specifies CASGLGSSSGNTIYF.